Listed below are T cell receptor beta chains from one sample, sequenced in a study of cytomegalovirus exposure and HLA in healthy donors. Profiling relied on immunoSEQ multiplex PCR, and the TCRdb table lists in-frame clones only, not all of them. The sample holds approximately 100,000 clones, roughly three quarters seen once. The material sequenced was PBMCs. The source is a middle-aged woman in good health and CMV-seronegative. Each CDR3 is given with its conserved first and last residue. Fields, in order: clone size, J gene, D gene, V gene, CDR3 DNA, CDR3 protein. D genes are given only for firm matches. A clone size is listed for some rows: how often the clone was seen (once, few, many), or a class if it is expanded.

abundance: .; j_gene: TRBJ2-1; d_gene: TRBD2; v_gene: TRBV5-1; CDR3nt: TGCGCCAGCAGTCCTAGCGGGGGGGCCGGCGGGGAGCAGTTCTTC; CDR3aa: CASSPSGGAGGEQFF
abundance: .; j_gene: TRBJ2-7; d_gene: TRBD1; v_gene: TRBV27; CDR3nt: TGTGCCAGCAGTTACAGGGGCTCTTCCTACGAGCAGTACTTC; CDR3aa: CASSYRGSSYEQYF
abundance: few; j_gene: TRBJ1-1; d_gene: .; v_gene: TRBV4-1; CDR3nt: TGCGCCAGCAGCACGGGACACCAGAACACTGAAGCTTTCTTT; CDR3aa: CASSTGHQNTEAFF
abundance: .; j_gene: TRBJ1-3; d_gene: .; v_gene: TRBV5-1; CDR3nt: TGCGCCAGCAGCCAGGGGTCAGGAAACACCATATATTTT; CDR3aa: CASSQGSGNTIYF
abundance: .; j_gene: TRBJ1-3; d_gene: .; v_gene: TRBV5-1; CDR3nt: TGCGCCAGCAGGTCGGGACTGAACGCTGGAAACACCATATATTTT; CDR3aa: CASRSGLNAGNTIYF
abundance: .; j_gene: TRBJ1-1; d_gene: .; v_gene: TRBV5-1; CDR3nt: TGCGCCAGCAACTCTCTCGGGAGGAACACTGAAGCTTTCTTT; CDR3aa: CASNSLGRNTEAFF
abundance: once; j_gene: TRBJ1-5; d_gene: .; v_gene: TRBV19; CDR3nt: TGTGCCAGTAGAGGCGGGGTCGGGCCCCAGCATTTT; CDR3aa: CASRGGVGPQHF
abundance: .; j_gene: TRBJ2-3; d_gene: .; v_gene: TRBV2; CDR3nt: TGTGCCAGCACTGGGGCAGTTCCCAGCGATACGCAGTATTTT; CDR3aa: CASTGAVPSDTQYF
abundance: once; j_gene: TRBJ2-5; d_gene: TRBD2; v_gene: TRBV5-1; CDR3nt: TGCGCCAGCACGGATGCGGGGGGGGAGACCCAGTACTTC; CDR3aa: CASTDAGGETQYF
abundance: .; j_gene: TRBJ1-1; d_gene: TRBD1; v_gene: TRBV28; CDR3nt: TGTGCCAGCAGTTCGGCAGGGGGGCAAACTGAAGCTTTCTTT; CDR3aa: CASSSAGGQTEAFF
abundance: .; j_gene: TRBJ1-5; d_gene: .; v_gene: TRBV7-8; CDR3nt: TGTGCCAGCAGCTTAGCGCTAAGCAGGGTCGATCAGCCCCAGCATTTT; CDR3aa: CASSLALSRVDQPQHF
abundance: .; j_gene: TRBJ1-6; d_gene: .; v_gene: TRBV11-1; CDR3nt: TGTGCCAGCAGCCGGACAGATAATAATTCACCCCTCCACTTT; CDR3aa: CASSRTDNNSPLHF
abundance: .; j_gene: TRBJ1-1; d_gene: .; v_gene: TRBV29-1; CDR3nt: TGCAGCGTTGAGGTTCAGGGTGGGACTGAAGCTTTCTTT; CDR3aa: CSVEVQGGTEAFF
abundance: .; j_gene: TRBJ2-1; d_gene: TRBD2; v_gene: TRBV5-1; CDR3nt: TGCGCCAGCAGCTTGGGGGGCAGCGGGGGGCACTCCTACAATGAGCAGTTCTTC; CDR3aa: CASSLGGSGGHSYNEQFF
abundance: .; j_gene: TRBJ1-1; d_gene: .; v_gene: TRBV4-1; CDR3nt: TGCGCCAGCAGCCAAGATAAAAACAGTTACACTGAAGCTTTCTTT; CDR3aa: CASSQDKNSYTEAFF
abundance: .; j_gene: TRBJ2-3; d_gene: TRBD2; v_gene: TRBV9; CDR3nt: TGTGCCAGCAGCGTAGGGACTAGCGGGATGAGCACAGATACGCAGTATTTT; CDR3aa: CASSVGTSGMSTDTQYF
abundance: .; j_gene: TRBJ1-2; d_gene: TRBD1; v_gene: TRBV15; CDR3nt: TGTGCCACCAGCAGAGCGACAGGGGTATATGGCTACACCTTC; CDR3aa: CATSRATGVYGYTF
abundance: .; j_gene: TRBJ2-5; d_gene: TRBD1; v_gene: TRBV5-4; CDR3nt: TGTGCCAGCAGCTCACGACAGGGTGGGGTAGAGACCCAGTACTTC; CDR3aa: CASSSRQGGVETQYF
abundance: once; j_gene: TRBJ2-3; d_gene: TRBD1; v_gene: TRBV4-2; CDR3nt: TGTGCCAGCAGCCAAGATTTGGGACAGCGCTCCGAAGAAACAGATACGCAGTATTTT; CDR3aa: CASSQDLGQRSEETDTQYF
abundance: .; j_gene: TRBJ1-4; d_gene: .; v_gene: TRBV7-2; CDR3nt: TGTGCCAGCAGCTTATGGGGCGTCACTAATGAAAAACTGTTTTTT; CDR3aa: CASSLWGVTNEKLFF
abundance: .; j_gene: TRBJ1-2; d_gene: .; v_gene: TRBV7-2; CDR3nt: TGTGCCAGCAGTACAATCGGACTCATAAACTATGGCTACACCTTC; CDR3aa: CASSTIGLINYGYTF
abundance: .; j_gene: TRBJ1-6; d_gene: .; v_gene: TRBV18; CDR3nt: TGTGCCAGCTCACCGCGGACAGCAGATAATTCACCCCTCCACTTT; CDR3aa: CASSPRTADNSPLHF
abundance: .; j_gene: TRBJ1-1; d_gene: TRBD1; v_gene: TRBV6-5; CDR3nt: TGTGCCAGCAGTTACTCCCGACAGGGTGAAGCTTTCTTT; CDR3aa: CASSYSRQGEAFF
abundance: .; j_gene: TRBJ1-3; d_gene: .; v_gene: TRBV4-3; CDR3nt: TGCGCCAGCAGCCAAGAAAGCCCAGTGGGAGGGTACGTTGGAAACACCATATATTTT; CDR3aa: CASSQESPVGGYVGNTIYF
abundance: .; j_gene: TRBJ2-1; d_gene: .; v_gene: TRBV7-9; CDR3nt: TGTGCCAGCAGCTTAACCGGCATGGGGGGGCTGAGGAATGAGCAGTTCTTC; CDR3aa: CASSLTGMGGLRNEQFF
abundance: .; j_gene: TRBJ1-6; d_gene: .; v_gene: TRBV11-2; CDR3nt: TGTGCCAGCCGAACAGGGCAACCTAATTCACCCCTCCACTTT; CDR3aa: CASRTGQPNSPLHF
abundance: .; j_gene: TRBJ2-5; d_gene: TRBD2; v_gene: TRBV5-4; CDR3nt: TGTGCCACCGGGGGCGGGGGGGCCCAGGAGACCCAGTACTTC; CDR3aa: CATGGGGAQETQYF
abundance: few; j_gene: TRBJ2-6; d_gene: .; v_gene: TRBV25-1; CDR3nt: TGTGCCAGCAGTGAATTCTTGAGCTCTGGGGCCAACGTCCTGACTTTC; CDR3aa: CASSEFLSSGANVLTF
abundance: .; j_gene: TRBJ1-1; d_gene: .; v_gene: TRBV27; CDR3nt: TGTGCCAGCAGCTGGGGGCAGAAGAACACTGAAGCTTTCTTT; CDR3aa: CASSWGQKNTEAFF
abundance: .; j_gene: TRBJ2-1; d_gene: .; v_gene: TRBV29-1; CDR3nt: TGCAGCGTTGTCACGAGGTCAAACAATGAGCAGTTCTTC; CDR3aa: CSVVTRSNNEQFF
abundance: .; j_gene: TRBJ1-5; d_gene: .; v_gene: TRBV7-9; CDR3nt: TGTGCCAGCAGCTTAGCGGGGGCTCGAGGCAATCAGCCCCAGCATTTT; CDR3aa: CASSLAGARGNQPQHF
abundance: few; j_gene: TRBJ1-1; d_gene: .; v_gene: TRBV4-1; CDR3nt: TGCGCCAGCAGCAGGACAGTGAACACTGAAGCTTTCTTT; CDR3aa: CASSRTVNTEAFF